Following are 31 T cell receptor beta chains from one sample sequenced in a study of OX40 agonist ivuxolimab in advanced cancers. This table comes from immunoSEQ multiplex PCR, and its TCRdb copy is limited to in-frame clones, with some not included. The table includes some 14,000 clones, around two thirds detected once. This specimen was CD4+ or CD8+ T cells sorted from blood, taken in a trial of the OX40 agonist ivuxolimab. The receptors were sampled from an adult with an advanced solid tumor such as melanoma, head and neck, liver or kidney cancer.

The chain links TRBV1 to TRBJ1-2. TRBV1 is reported as a pseudogene. The CDR3 is 12 amino acids. CDR3 residues: CTSMRKTYGYTF. As DNA, the CDR3 is TGCACCAGCATGCGAAAGACCTATGGCTACACCTTC.

The chain carries TRBV6-5 and TRBJ1-2, with D uncertain. Trimming removed 2 bases at V and 9 bases at J, with 10 bases between. The length of the CDR3 is 12 residues. The V gene's germline CDR1 is MNHEY and CDR2 SVGAGI. As DNA, the CDR3 is TGTGCCAGCAGTTACCCCCCGGGGAGCTACACCTTC. As protein: CASSYPPGSYTF.

The chain carries TRBV4-2 and TRBJ2-3; D is possibly TRBD2 (5 bases). The V gene's germline CDR1 is LGHNA and CDR2 YNFKEQ. Deletions cut 1 base from V and 2 bases from J, with 10 bases between. This CDR3 is 15 amino acids long. This chain's CDR3 is CASSQAEGDTDTQYF. Here the CDR3 DNA reads TGTGCCAGCAGCCAAGCTGAGGGAGACACAGATACGCAGTATTTT.

This chain joins TRBV4-2 and TRBJ2-7; tentatively, D is TRBD2 (5 bases). The CDR3 length is 14 residues. Trimming left V 2 bases short and J 3 bases short, with 11 bases between. Per germline, CDR1 LGHNA and CDR2 YNFKEQ. The DNA of the CDR3 is TGTGCCAGCAGCCAATGGAGCGGAGACTACGAGCAGTACTTC. It is translated as CASSQWSGDYEQYF.

This sequence joins TRBV6-4 and TRBJ2-2, with D possibly being TRBD1 (6 bases). This CDR3 spans 14 amino acids. CDR1 is MRHNA, CDR2 SNTAGT, per germline. V was pared by 3 bases and J by 1 base, with 6 bases between. As DNA, the CDR3 is TGTGCCAGCAGTGAGGGACAGAACACCGGGGAGCTGTTTTTT. This sequence encodes CASSEGQNTGELFF.

The chain's CDR3 is CASSSGSGYEQYF. As DNA, the CDR3 is TGTGCCAGCAGCTCCGGTTCCGGCTACGAGCAGTACTTC. The chain employs TRBV7-6 and TRBJ2-7; D call uncertain. V dropped 4 bases and J dropped 3 bases, with 10 bases sitting between them. Germline V gene sequence: CDR1 SGHVS, CDR2 FNYEAQ. CDR3 length: 13 amino acids.

The chain recombines TRBV6-5 with TRBJ2-2; D might be TRBD1 or TRBD2, each matching 6 bases. Germline V gene sequence: CDR1 MNHEY, CDR2 SVGAGI. With 9 bases removed from V and 5 bases from J, the gap between germline ends came to 13 bases. CDR3 size: 13 residues. The CDR3 loop reads CASFGGETGELFF. The CDR3 DNA reads as TGTGCCAGTTTCGGGGGCGAAACCGGGGAGCTGTTTTTT.

This rearrangement joins TRBV7-9 to TRBJ1-1; D gene unclear. CDR1 and CDR2 from the germline V gene are SEHNR and FQNEAQ (reference sequence). V lost 2 bases and J lost 10, with 11 bases in between. The CDR3 loop spans 12 amino acids. The CDR3 spells CASSLYTHTAFF. CDR3 bases: TGTGCCAGCAGCTTATACACCCATACAGCTTTCTTT.

A few counts support this clone. The rearrangement links TRBV19 to TRBJ2-1; D is unresolved. Germline lookup yields CDR1 LNHDA and CDR2 SQIVND (reference sequence). Trimming pared 6 bases from V and 4 bases from J, leaving 13 bases between. The CDR3 is 14 residues long. The CDR3 sequence is CASSPTGRYNEQFF. CDR3 DNA sequence: TGTGCCAGTAGCCCGACGGGCCGTTACAATGAGCAGTTCTTC.

The V call is TRBV6-5, the J call TRBJ1-2, with a tentative D call TRBD1 (6 bases). Trimming shortened V by 7 bases and J by 5 bases, and 14 bases separated the two germline ends. Germline V gene data show CDR1 as MNHEY and CDR2 as SVGAGI. The CDR3 runs 13 residues. CDR3 amino acids: CASKRRGEYGYTF. CDR3 DNA sequence: TGTGCCAGCAAGCGCAGGGGTGAATATGGCTACACCTTC.

The chain combines TRBV6-5 with TRBJ1-6; the match to TRBD1 covers 7 bases. Trimming removed 5 bases from V and 6 bases from J; junction bases left unmatched: 1. This CDR3 contains 13 residues. Germline values: CDR1 MNHEY, CDR2 SVGAGI. CDR3 region: CASSDRVNSPLHF. The CDR3 bases are TGTGCCAGCAGTGACAGGGTTAATTCACCCCTCCACTTT.

This clone was observed a handful of times. This rearrangement joins TRBV9 to TRBJ2-7; 7 positions agree with TRBD1. This CDR3 comprises 16 residues. The V and J ends lost 4 bases and 5 bases, in that order; junction bases with no gene match: 15. CDR1 and CDR2 from the germline V gene are SGDLS and YYNGEE. For the CDR3, the DNA is TGTGCCAGCAGCCTGATGGGAACACAGGGGATGGACGAGCAGTACTTC. Its protein product is CASSLMGTQGMDEQYF.

This clone was seen just once. The chain links TRBV18 to TRBJ2-7, with 7 positions matching TRBD1. The junction had 6 bases not matched to a gene; V was cut back by 2 bases and J by 2 bases. The V gene's germline CDR1 is KGHSH and CDR2 LQKENI. The CDR3 is made up of 15 amino acids. CDR3 amino acids: CASSPETGSPYEQYF. The DNA for the CDR3 is TGTGCCAGCTCACCAGAGACAGGGAGTCCCTACGAGCAGTACTTC.

The rearrangement links TRBV5-8 to TRBJ2-7, with D tentatively TRBD1 (7 bases). V was pared by 0 bases and J by 6 bases, with 19 bases between. CDR3 length equals 16 residues. The germline gives CDR1 SGHTS, CDR2 YDEGEE. The CDR3 DNA follows: TGTGCCAGCAGCTTGGCGTTTTGGGGGGACAGAGGCGAGCAGTACTTC. Its translation: CASSLAFWGDRGEQYF.

This clone showed up many times. J is TRBJ2-1 and V is TRBV7-6; 8 bases are a match to TRBD1. This CDR3 spans 16 amino acids. V lost 1 base and J lost 2; bases outside the gene matches: 4. Germline V gene lookup returns CDR1 SGHVS and CDR2 FNYEAQ. The CDR3 sequence: CASSLGTGPPYNEQFF. CDR3 in DNA: TGTGCCAGCAGCTTAGGGACAGGGCCTCCCTACAATGAGCAGTTCTTC.

The count of this clone is one. This chain joins TRBV28 and TRBJ2-1, with D unclear. This CDR3 comprises 15 residues. Germline CDR1 and CDR2: MDHEN and SYDVKM. V lost 1 base and J lost 1, with 8 bases in between. DNA of the CDR3: TGTGCCAGCAGTTTATCAGTACTATCCTACAATGAGCAGTTCTTC. Its translation: CASSLSVLSYNEQFF.

V and J are TRBV7-3 and TRBJ2-1; no clear D. Trimming took 0 bases from V and 6 from J, leaving 6 bases between them. CDR3 size: 13 residues. CDR1 SGHTA and CDR2 FQGTGA come from the germline V gene. The CDR3 DNA sequence: TGTGCCAGCAGCTTAACGACCGGCAATGAGCAGTTCTTC. Protein sequence: CASSLTTGNEQFF.

On this clone: Other DNA variants within this sample encode the same CDR3. In DNA form, the CDR3 reads TGTGCCAGCAGCTTTGCTGGAGAGGAGACCCAGTACTTC. Encoded protein: CASSFAGEETQYF. The chain has TRBV7-2 and TRBJ2-5; unclear D gene. Germline lookup yields CDR1 SGHTA and CDR2 FQGNSA. V was pared by 3 bases and J by 5 bases, with 10 bases between. There are 13 residues in the CDR3.

This clone has just a few counts. The V and J genes are TRBV4-1 and TRBJ2-3; D tentatively reads TRBD1 or TRBD2 (6 bases each). CDR1 is MGHRA and CDR2 is YSYEKL in the germline V gene. V gave up 0 bases and J gave up 6 bases, with 13 bases separating them. The CDR3 contains 15 residues. The CDR3 sequence: CASSQERGARDTQYF. As DNA, the CDR3 is TGCGCCAGCAGCCAAGAAAGGGGGGCTAGGGATACGCAGTATTTT.

V is TRBV4-1 and J is TRBJ2-1, with TRBD1 as a possible D gene (5 bases). V was cut by 0 bases and J by 7 bases, with 13 bases left in between. This CDR3 spans 15 amino acids. The germline CDR1 and CDR2 sequences are MGHRA and YSYEKL. The CDR3 reads CASSQEFWGYNEQFF. The CDR3 nucleotides read TGCGCCAGCAGCCAAGAATTTTGGGGCTATAATGAGCAGTTCTTC.

The genes are TRBV10-3 and TRBJ1-3; D remains ambiguous. The V gene's germline CDR1 is ENHRY and CDR2 SYGVKD. Trimming took 6 bases from V and 2 from J, leaving 8 bases between them. This CDR3 has 13 residues. The CDR3 DNA reads TGTGCCATCAGGGGCTGGGCTGGAAACACCATATATTTT. It yields the protein CAIRGWAGNTIYF.

This sequence joins TRBV5-1 and TRBJ2-7; TRBD2 aligns across 8 bases. The CDR3 consists of 15 residues. With 3 bases clipped from V and 4 bases from J, the junction kept 9 bases outside the gene matches. CDR1 is SGHRS, CDR2 YFSETQ, per germline. CDR3 in amino acids: CASSWTGTRLYEQYF. As DNA, the CDR3 is TGCGCCAGCAGCTGGACCGGGACTAGACTGTACGAGCAGTACTTC. Full variable domain (remainder filled in from reference TRBV5-1 and TRBJ2-7): KAGVTQTPRYLIKTRGQQVTLSCSPISGHRSVSWYQQTPGQGLQFLFEYFSETQRNKGNFPGRFSGRQFSNSRSEMNVSTLELGDSALYLCASSWTGTRLYEQYFGPGTRLTVT.

The chain couples TRBV6-1 to TRBJ2-7, with TRBD2 matching over 10 bases. With V trimmed by 4 bases and J by 7 bases, 13 bases remained unmatched. Germline V lookup: CDR1 MNHNS, CDR2 SASEGT. The CDR3 totals 16 residues. DNA of the CDR3: TGTGCCAGCAGTGGCCCTACTCTAGCGGGAGTGGGTGAGCAGTACTTC. It is translated as CASSGPTLAGVGEQYF.

The chain is built from TRBV6-1 and TRBJ2-1; D ambiguous. The V end lost 5 bases, the J end lost 10 bases, and 15 bases lay between the germline ends. Germline assignment: CDR1 MNHNS and CDR2 SASEGT. This CDR3 has 13 amino acids. CDR3 sequence: CASSPRPVREQFF. The CDR3 DNA reads TGTGCCAGCAGTCCCAGGCCCGTCAGGGAGCAGTTCTTC.

The V call is TRBV6-5, the J call TRBJ1-5; 7 bases fit TRBD1. Germline lookup yields CDR1 MNHEY and CDR2 SVGAGI. The CDR3 totals 13 residues. The trim removed 7 bases at V and 7 bases at J, leaving 7 bases unmatched. The DNA for the CDR3 is TGTGCCAGCACACCAGGGGGAGGCCAGCCCCAGCATTTT. It specifies CASTPGGGQPQHF.

This clone has only a few counts. The rearrangement links TRBV6-5 to TRBJ1-2, with 9 positions matching TRBD1. Unmatched junction bases numbered 8, after V lost 7 bases and J lost 5 bases. CDR3 length: 14 amino acids. In germline, CDR1 is MNHEY, CDR2 SVGAGI. CDR3 residues: CASNRQGGSYGYTF. The CDR3 bases are TGTGCCAGCAACCGACAGGGGGGATCTTATGGCTACACCTTC.

The chain is built from TRBV10-1 and TRBJ2-6, with TRBD1 as a possible D gene (6 bases). V lost 3 bases, J lost 0 bases, and 27 bases lay in between. This CDR3 is 22 amino acids long. Germline V gene data show CDR1 as WNHNN and CDR2 as SYGVQD (reference sequence). CDR3: CASSDNKQPGQRSPSGANVLTF. CDR3 DNA: TGCGCCAGCAGTGATAACAAACAACCGGGACAAAGAAGTCCCTCTGGGGCCAACGTCCTGACTTTC.

J is TRBJ1-2 and V is TRBV19; no firm D call. The germline CDR1 and CDR2 sequences are LNHDA and SQIVND (reference sequence). The CDR3 totals 13 residues. V shed 3 bases and J shed 2 bases, with 7 bases lying between them. Here the CDR3 reads CASSMRTNYGYTF. DNA of the CDR3: TGTGCCAGTAGTATGCGGACGAACTATGGCTACACCTTC.

The V and J genes are TRBV6-6 and TRBJ2-1, with a tentative D call TRBD2 (6 bases). Germline lookup yields CDR1 MNHNY and CDR2 SVGAGI (reference sequence). The CDR3 totals 14 residues. V was trimmed by 4 bases and J by 5 bases, leaving 12 bases between them. CDR3 protein: CASSFGGNHNEQFF. CDR3 in DNA: TGTGCCAGCAGTTTCGGCGGGAACCACAATGAGCAGTTCTTC.

The chain is built from TRBV6-4 and TRBJ2-1; no definite D call. The CDR3 consists of 16 residues. V lost 1 base to trimming and J lost 0 bases, with 10 bases between them. Germline loops: CDR1 MRHNA, CDR2 SNTAGT. The CDR3 nucleotides are TGTGCCAGCAGTGACTACGCGGCTAGCTCCTACAATGAGCAGTTCTTC. Protein sequence: CASSDYAASSYNEQFF.

The rearrangement links TRBV19 to TRBJ2-1, with D unresolved. Trimming stripped 1 base from V and 8 bases from J, with 9 bases between. Germline V gives CDR1 LNHDA, CDR2 SQIVND (reference sequence). The CDR3 runs 13 residues. The CDR3 nucleotides read TGTGCCAGTAGTATAGGGAATCGGGATGAGCAGTTCTTC. This translates into CASSIGNRDEQFF.